Shown below are 25 T cell receptor beta chains from a single sample sequenced in a study of CD4 T cells in relation to SARS-CoV-2 and coronaviruses. Profiling relied on immunoSEQ multiplex PCR, and the TCRdb table lists in-frame clones only, not all of them. The table includes about 29,000 clones, over 60% detected once. The unexposed donors gave CD4+ T cells in about 2011-2019, prior to COVID-19. CD4+ T cells were isolated from the cells after 10 days of culture. Their antigen targets remain unknown. The source material was CD4+ T cells from PBMCs, cultured in vitro. These TCRs come from a human donor in good health.

This sequence joins TRBV7-3 and TRBJ2-1; D perhaps matches TRBD1 (5 bases). V lost 1 base to trimming and J lost 11 bases, with 12 bases between them. The germline V gene has CDR1 SGHTA and CDR2 FQGTGA. The length of the CDR3 is 13 residues. The CDR3 region is CASSLRFRDQQFF. The CDR3 DNA is TGTGCCAGCAGCTTAAGGTTCAGGGATCAGCAGTTCTTC.

This clone appeared a single time. V and J are TRBV13 and TRBJ1-5, with 12 bases that match TRBD1. The V segment lost 4 bases and the J segment 6 bases; nucleotides outside the gene matches: 4. The CDR3 is made up of 15 amino acids. The germline gives CDR1 PRHDT, CDR2 FYEKMQ (reference sequence). The CDR3 DNA is TGTGCCAGCAGCTGGGGACAGGGGGCCGGTCAGCCCCAGCATTTT. Its protein is CASSWGQGAGQPQHF.

This clone was observed once. CDR3 residues: CASSQSGSLSYNEQFF. The CDR3 nucleotides are TGTGCCAGCAGCCAAAGCGGGAGTTTGTCCTACAATGAGCAGTTCTTC. J is TRBJ2-1 and V is TRBV11-3; 8 bases agree with TRBD2. The germline CDR1 and CDR2 sequences are SGHNT and YENEEA. The CDR3 sequence is 16 residues long. Germline trimming cut 5 bases from V and 1 base from J; bases unmatched to any gene: 7.

A few counts support this clone. The chain employs TRBV9 and TRBJ2-3; TRBD2 aligns across 10 bases. Trimming took 4 bases from V and 3 from J; bases not matched to a gene: 8. Per germline, CDR1 SGDLS and CDR2 YYNGEE. The length of the CDR3 is 16 residues. Here the CDR3 reads CASSPRIAGGTDTQYF. The CDR3 coding sequence is TGTGCCAGCAGCCCCCGAATAGCGGGGGGAACAGATACGCAGTATTTT.

In this sample, this clone turned up once. This rearrangement joins TRBV10-1 to TRBJ2-2; perhaps TRBD2 as D (6 bases). Germline V gene lookup returns CDR1 WNHNN and CDR2 SYGVQD (reference sequence). The CDR3 consists of 15 residues. Trimming took off 5 bases at V and 3 bases at J, with 13 bases between the two ends. CDR3 sequence reads: CASSTGVSDTGELFF. CDR3 DNA: TGCGCCAGCAGTACGGGGGTATCGGACACCGGGGAGCTGTTTTTT.

This clone was detected a few times. J is TRBJ2-5 and V is TRBV19; possibly TRBD2 for D (6 bases). Germline V gene data show CDR1 as LNHDA and CDR2 as SQIVND (reference sequence). Trimming pared 7 bases from V and 5 bases from J, leaving 14 bases between. The CDR3 has 13 residues. The CDR3 DNA reads TGTGCCAGTAATAGAGGGAGGTCGGAGACCCAGTACTTC. It specifies CASNRGRSETQYF.

The chain couples TRBV18 to TRBJ2-3, with 11 bases fitting TRBD2. This CDR3 has 16 amino acids. J was trimmed by 7 bases and V by 2 bases; bases with no gene match: 8. Germline V CDR1 and CDR2: KGHSH, LQKENI. CDR3 protein: CASSPEGLAGGNTQYF. CDR3 DNA sequence: TGTGCCAGCTCACCAGAGGGGCTAGCGGGAGGAAATACGCAGTATTTT. Supplemented by reference TRBV18 and TRBJ2-3, the full variable domain reads NAGVMQNPRHLVRRRGQEARLRCSPMKGHSHVYWYRQLPEEGLKFMVYLQKENIIDESGMPKERFSAEFPKEGPSILRIQQVVRGDSAAYFCASSPEGLAGGNTQYFGPGTRLTVL.

This clone was picked up a small number of times. This chain links TRBV2 with TRBJ2-3; possible D gene TRBD1, 5 bases. Between the trimmed V and J ends, which lost 7 bases and 2 bases, there was a span of 10 bases. Germline V gene sequence: CDR1 SNHLY, CDR2 FYNNEI. This CDR3 comprises 13 residues. The CDR3 protein is CASIKGYTDTQYF. CDR3 coding DNA: TGTGCCAGCATAAAGGGGTACACAGATACGCAGTATTTT.

V and J are TRBV5-1 and TRBJ1-2, with 7 bases aligning to TRBD1. With 0 bases clipped from V and 4 bases from J, the junction kept 9 bases outside the gene matches. Germline V CDR1 and CDR2: SGHRS, YFSETQ. The CDR3 is 16 amino acids. The chain's CDR3 is CASSLAPDRPSYGYTF. For the CDR3, the DNA is TGCGCCAGCAGCTTGGCCCCGGACAGGCCCTCCTATGGCTACACCTTC.

This clone was seen once. The rearrangement uses TRBV18 and TRBJ2-1; D assignment may be TRBD1 or TRBD2 (5 bases each). CDR3 size: 15 residues. The germline V gene encodes CDR1 KGHSH and CDR2 LQKENI. Trimming took off 3 bases at V and 7 bases at J, with 16 bases between the two ends. This CDR3 reads CASSPGTIGGNEQFF. CDR3 nucleotides: TGTGCCAGCTCACCCGGGACCATAGGCGGGAATGAGCAGTTCTTC.

This chain connects TRBV7-2 to TRBJ2-3; D unresolved. V gave up 6 bases and J gave up 5 bases, with 12 bases separating them. CDR1 is SGHTA and CDR2 is FQGNSA in the germline V gene. The CDR3 length is 13 residues. CDR3 loop: CASRVRALDTQYF. The CDR3 nucleotides are TGTGCCAGCAGGGTTAGGGCGCTAGATACGCAGTATTTT. Together with reference TRBV7-2 and TRBJ2-3, the CDR3 gives the full variable domain: GAGVSQSPSNKVTEKGKDVELRCDPISGHTALYWYRQSLGQGLEFLIYFQGNSAPDKSGLPSDRFSAERTGGSVSTLTIQRTQQEDSAVYLCASRVRALDTQYFGPGTRLTVL.

The rearrangement uses TRBV9 and TRBJ2-3; a weak D match, TRBD2 (6 bases). There are 17 residues in the CDR3. Germline CDR1 reads SGDLS; CDR2 reads YYNGEE. Trimming pared 0 bases from V and 4 bases from J, leaving 18 bases between. The CDR3 loop is CASSVGAGTRGADTQYF. The CDR3 nucleotides read TGTGCCAGCAGCGTAGGGGCAGGTACGCGGGGTGCAGATACGCAGTATTTT.

V is TRBV18 and J is TRBJ2-1; 8 nucleotides agree with TRBD1. The CDR3 has 15 residues. V dropped 5 bases and J dropped 5; count of bases not matched to a gene: 8. Germline V gene sequence: CDR1 KGHSH, CDR2 LQKENI. The CDR3 DNA is TGTGCCAGCTCAACCGGACAGGGCCTTAACAATGAGCAGTTCTTC. Translation gives CASSTGQGLNNEQFF.

This clone has only a few counts. The rearrangement links TRBV6-5 to TRBJ2-2; possible D gene TRBD2, 5 bases. The V gene's germline CDR1 is MNHEY and CDR2 SVGAGI. CDR3 length equals 14 residues. The germline V and J ends were trimmed by 2 bases and 7 bases, with 11 bases remaining between them. CDR3 sequence: CASSYIGMGGELFF. Written as DNA, the CDR3 is TGTGCCAGCAGTTACATCGGGATGGGCGGGGAGCTGTTTTTT.

CDR3 residues: CAWSRRQGGEKLFF. The CDR3 DNA is TGTGCCTGGAGTAGGAGACAGGGAGGTGAAAAACTGTTTTTT. This chain links TRBV30 with TRBJ1-4; 7 bases map to TRBD1. The CDR3 contains 14 residues. The germline V gene encodes CDR1 GTSNPN and CDR2 SVGIG (reference sequence). V lost 2 bases to trimming and J lost 7 bases; unmatched junction nucleotides: 7.

This clone was observed a handful of times. The chain couples TRBV11-2 to TRBJ1-4, with D unclear. V lost 8 bases to trimming and J lost 0 bases, with 10 bases between them. Germline lookup yields CDR1 SGHAT and CDR2 FQNNGV. CDR3 length equals 14 residues. This chain's CDR3 is CASANPATNEKLFF. The CDR3 nucleotides read TGTGCCAGCGCGAACCCCGCAACTAATGAAAAACTGTTTTTT.

The chain uses TRBV7-2 and TRBJ2-1, with a tentative D call TRBD2 (6 bases). This CDR3 contains 14 residues. In germline, CDR1 is SGHTA, CDR2 FQGNSA. V was clipped by 3 bases and J by 5 bases, with 11 bases between them. This chain's CDR3 is CASSFTGLNNEQFF. The DNA of the CDR3 is TGTGCCAGCAGCTTCACAGGACTAAACAATGAGCAGTTCTTC.

J is TRBJ1-4 and V is TRBV4-1; perhaps TRBD1 as D (5 bases). V was trimmed by 1 base and J by 5 bases, leaving 14 bases between them. This CDR3 is 16 amino acids long. Germline-derived CDR1 and CDR2 are MGHRA and YSYEKL. The CDR3 nucleotides are TGCGCCAGCAGCCAAGCCAACCGGGGCCGAAATGAAAAACTGTTTTTT. Translating it yields CASSQANRGRNEKLFF.

This clone was counted a single time. J is TRBJ2-5 and V is TRBV28; 8 bases map to TRBD2. The CDR3 runs 16 residues. The V and J ends lost 2 bases and 5 bases, in that order; junction bases with no gene match: 10. CDR1 and CDR2 (germline): MDHEN, SYDVKM. CDR3 sequence reads: CASSLPLRGGPETQYF. The DNA of the CDR3 is TGTGCCAGCAGTTTACCCCTACGGGGGGGGCCGGAGACCCAGTACTTC.

The chain combines TRBV3-1 (or the pseudogene TRBV3-2) with TRBJ1-5; TRBD1 matches 7 bases. There are 15 residues in the CDR3. The V and J ends lost 1 base and 7 bases, in that order; junction bases with no gene match: 7. Germline V gives CDR1 LGHDT, CDR2 YNNKEL (reference sequence). The CDR3, as DNA: TGTGCCAGCAGCCAAGGAGTCAGGGGGGAACAGCCCCAGCATTTT. Amino acids: CASSQGVRGEQPQHF.

The CDR3 region is CASSTDTGGEETQYF. CDR3 nucleotides: TGCGCCAGCAGCACCGATACAGGGGGCGAGGAGACCCAGTACTTC. The V and J genes are TRBV5-1 and TRBJ2-5; 9 positions match TRBD1. J gave up 5 bases and V 4 bases, and 9 bases lay outside the gene matches. Germline loops: CDR1 SGHRS, CDR2 YFSETQ. The CDR3 totals 15 residues.

V is TRBV10-3 and J is TRBJ1-2; D unresolved. Germline assignment: CDR1 ENHRY and CDR2 SYGVKD. V was cut by 4 bases and J by 0 bases, with 15 bases left in between. The CDR3 has 16 amino acids. CDR3 amino acids: CAISVTPREPNYGYTF. The DNA of the CDR3 is TGTGCCATCAGTGTCACACCCAGAGAACCTAACTATGGCTACACCTTC.

V is TRBV7-9 and J is TRBJ2-2; D might be TRBD2 (5 bases). Trimming took 5 bases from V and 5 from J, leaving 15 bases between them. CDR3 length: 15 residues. From germline, CDR1 is SEHNR and CDR2 FQNEAQ (reference sequence). The CDR3 bases are TGTGCCAGCAGCCCATTGAAGGGCGGGACCGGGGAGCTGTTTTTT. Encoded protein: CASSPLKGGTGELFF.

CDR3 coding DNA: TGCGCCAGCAGCCAAAGGGTGGCCGGGGGCAATGAGCAGTTCTTC. Translated: CASSQRVAGGNEQFF. The V gene is TRBV4-3, the J gene TRBJ2-1, with D maybe TRBD2 (6 bases). This CDR3 has 15 amino acids. Trimming shortened V by 2 bases and J by 6 bases, and 14 bases separated the two germline ends. Per the germline V gene, CDR1 is LGHNA and CDR2 is YSLEER.

This clone is medium-sized in the sample. This chain links TRBV12-3 or TRBV12-4 with TRBJ2-7, with unresolved D. CDR3 length: 12 residues. Trimming took 4 bases from V and 7 from J, leaving 11 bases between them. CDR3 bases: TGTGCCAGCAGTTCACCCCATGGGGAGCAGTACTTC. This codes for CASSSPHGEQYF.